The sequence of this T cell receptor (beta chain) was determined in a study of blood T cell repertoires in COVID-19. The overall study: Material from acute and convalescent COVID-19 was sourced from the United States, Italy and Spain.

Authors' data handling: Amplification with reference gene primers provided the estimates of nucleated cell counts. Here immunoSEQ multiplex PCR was the method, and the copy in TCRdb shows in-frame clones only, minus some. V and J calls and clone size are as listed in that table; D and trimming were resolved from the DNA. Here the sample spans some 150,000 clones, 80% to 90% being singletons. The CDR3 has 14 amino acids. V was cut by 2 bases and J by 0 bases, with 8 bases left in between. Germline-derived CDR1 and CDR2 are MNHEY and SVGAGI. Seattle's cohort entered during active infection and was followed longitudinally.

Sequencing was carried out using peripheral blood. The clonotype comes from a woman in her fifties or sixties with COVID-19, enrolled during active disease. The rearrangement joins TRBV6-5 to TRBJ2-7; D is possibly TRBD1 (6 bases). Here the CDR3 reads CASSYAGVSYEQYF. The CDR3 coding sequence is TGTGCCAGCAGTTACGCAGGGGTCTCCTACGAGCAGTACTTC.